A single sample is the source of the 32 T cell receptor beta chains below, sequenced in a study of blood T cell repertoires in COVID-19. The repertoire was sequenced with immunoSEQ multiplex PCR; TCRdb's copy has only in-frame clones and lacks some. The data hold roughly 97,000 clones, with 75% to 90% observed a single time. Sequenced sample: peripheral blood. These receptors all come from a man in his fifties or sixties with acute or convalescent COVID-19.

V usage is TRBV7-8 and J usage is TRBJ2-7, with TRBD2 as a possible D gene (6 bases). Per germline, CDR1 SGHVS and CDR2 FQNEAQ. V was pared by 5 bases and J by 7 bases, with 24 bases between. This CDR3 comprises 16 residues. Written as DNA, the CDR3 is TGTGCCAGCAGCATACACCCGGGACTCGTCGGGGGAGAGCAGTACTTC. Translated: CASSIHPGLVGGEQYF.

The CDR3 reads CAWSDFRNSNQPQHF. CDR3 sequence (DNA): TGTGCCTGGAGCGATTTCAGAAATAGCAATCAGCCCCAGCATTTT. This chain uses TRBV30 with TRBJ1-5; D gene uncertain. This CDR3 has 15 residues. The germline V gene encodes CDR1 GTSNPN and CDR2 SVGIG (reference sequence). V was clipped by 3 bases and J by 0 bases, with 12 bases between them. Complete variable domain (other parts from reference TRBV30 and TRBJ1-5): SQTIHQWPATLVQPVGSPLSLECTVEGTSNPNLYWYRQAAGRGLQLLFYSVGIGQISSEVPQNLSASRPQDRQFILSSKKLLLSDSGFYLCAWSDFRNSNQPQHFGDGTRLSIL.

CDR3 nucleotide sequence: TGTGCCAGCAGTGAAGACAGGGACCATAATTCACCCCTCCACTTT. Translating gives CASSEDRDHNSPLHF. This chain uses TRBV2 with TRBJ1-6, with D possibly matching TRBD1 (6 bases). This CDR3 spans 15 amino acids. The V and J ends lost 1 base and 5 bases respectively, with 9 bases between them. The germline V gene encodes CDR1 SNHLY and CDR2 FYNNEI.

The V call is TRBV27, the J call TRBJ2-4, with D uncertain. Deletions cut 5 bases from V and 9 bases from J, with 17 bases between. The CDR3 covers 14 residues. Germline V gives CDR1 MNHEY, CDR2 SMNVEV (reference sequence). The CDR3 protein is CASSPRRGFGIQYF. As DNA, the CDR3 is TGTGCCAGCAGTCCACGTAGAGGATTCGGCATTCAGTACTTC.

The genes are TRBV13 and TRBJ2-7, with D possibly being TRBD1 (6 bases). The V end lost 3 bases, the J end lost 0 bases, and 15 bases lay between the germline ends. The CDR3 is 16 residues long. Germline assignment: CDR1 PRHDT and CDR2 FYEKMQ (reference sequence). The CDR3 DNA reads TGTGCCAGCAGCTTGGACCCCCGAGGGGGCTCCTACGAGCAGTACTTC. This gives the protein CASSLDPRGGSYEQYF.

This chain links TRBV29-1 with TRBJ2-7; TRBD2 matches at 13 bases. Trimming took 6 bases from V and 3 from J; bases not matched to a gene: 8. The germline gives CDR1 SQVTM, CDR2 ANQGSEA. The CDR3 is made up of 15 amino acids. The CDR3 loop is CSVGTSGKGIYEQYF. The CDR3 DNA sequence: TGCAGCGTGGGGACTAGCGGGAAAGGGATCTACGAGCAGTACTTC.

The V call is TRBV11-2, the J call TRBJ2-7; D not certain. V lost 0 bases, J lost 4 bases, and 7 bases lay in between. From germline, CDR1 is SGHAT and CDR2 FQNNGV. The CDR3 has 13 amino acids. This CDR3 is CASSLEPRYEQYF. CDR3 sequence (DNA): TGTGCCAGCAGCTTAGAACCGCGTTACGAGCAGTACTTC.

The chain is built from TRBV5-1 and TRBJ2-1; 12 nucleotides agree with TRBD2. The CDR3 is 16 amino acids. The germline V gene encodes CDR1 SGHRS and CDR2 YFSETQ. The J segment lost 8 bases and the V segment lost 0 bases, leaving 6 bases of the junction unmatched. The DNA of the CDR3 is TGCGCCAGCAGCTTGGCTAGCGGGAGGGCCATGCATGAGCAGTTCTTC. Its protein product is CASSLASGRAMHEQFF.

The rearrangement joins TRBV27 to TRBJ1-5, with D possibly TRBD1 on 5 matching bases. The CDR3 has 16 amino acids. The germline CDR1 and CDR2 sequences are MNHEY and SMNVEV (reference sequence). Between the trimmed V and J ends, which lost 4 bases and 1 base, there was a span of 14 bases. CDR3 DNA: TGTGCCAGCAGTTACTCCGGCCCAGGGAGCAATCAGCCCCAGCATTTT. This translates into CASSYSGPGSNQPQHF.

The gene calls are TRBV18 and TRBJ1-5, with a tentative D call TRBD1 (5 bases). Germline values: CDR1 KGHSH, CDR2 LQKENI. Trimming cost V 6 bases and J 4 bases, with 13 bases left between them. CDR3 length: 14 amino acids. In DNA, the CDR3 is TGTGCCAGCTCCACGCGGGACGAAAATCAGCCCCAGCATTTT. Protein sequence: CASSTRDENQPQHF.

This clone was seen more than once but under ten times. The chain employs TRBV11-1 and TRBJ2-2, with 11 bases that match TRBD2. Germline V CDR1 and CDR2: SGHAT, FQDESV (reference sequence). The CDR3 totals 16 residues. The ends lost 3 bases at V and 1 base at J; junction bases unmatched: 1. The CDR3 is CASSLGTSGNTGELFF. DNA of the CDR3: TGTGCCAGCAGCTTGGGGACTAGCGGGAACACCGGGGAGCTGTTTTTT.

This sequence joins TRBV5-1 and TRBJ1-4, with D maybe TRBD1 (6 bases). V was shortened by 0 bases and J by 4 bases, with 10 bases between the two germline ends. Per germline, CDR1 SGHRS and CDR2 YFSETQ. The CDR3 loop spans 15 amino acids. In nucleotides, the CDR3 is TGCGCCAGCAGCTTGGGTCCAGGGGATAATGAAAAACTGTTTTTT. This sequence encodes CASSLGPGDNEKLFF.

This clone is a singleton in its sample. The chain combines TRBV14 with TRBJ2-5, with 12 bases fitting TRBD2. Germline CDR1 SGHDN, CDR2 FVKESK. Trimming took 4 bases from V and 2 from J; bases not matched to a gene: 5. The CDR3 consists of 16 residues. DNA of the CDR3: TGTGCCAGCAGCCTATGGACTAGCGGGACTCAAGAGACCCAGTACTTC. It codes for CASSLWTSGTQETQYF.

The chain has TRBV24-1 and TRBJ2-5; a weak D match, TRBD2 (6 bases). Germline V CDR1 and CDR2: KGHDR, SFDVKD. Trimming stripped 3 bases from V and 6 bases from J, with 10 bases between. The CDR3 length is 13 residues. CDR3 loop: CATSDRDLKTQYF. The CDR3 coding sequence is TGTGCCACCAGTGATCGGGACTTGAAGACCCAGTACTTC.

This chain links TRBV2 with TRBJ2-7; tentative D call: TRBD1 (6 bases). With 5 bases removed from V and 3 bases from J, the gap between germline ends came to 8 bases. Germline values: CDR1 SNHLY, CDR2 FYNNEI. The length of the CDR3 is 12 residues. CDR3 residues: CASSLDSYEQYF. For the CDR3, the DNA is TGTGCCAGCAGTTTGGACAGCTACGAGCAGTACTTC.

The chain employs TRBV29-1 and TRBJ2-3; D is perhaps TRBD1 (6 bases). Trimming took 6 bases from V and 8 from J, leaving 12 bases between them. Germline CDR1 SQVTM, CDR2 ANQGSEA. The CDR3 is made up of 11 amino acids. CDR3 sequence: CSVPTGTTQYF. CDR3 DNA: TGCAGCGTACCTACAGGGACTACGCAGTATTTT.

The chain carries TRBV6-5 and TRBJ2-7; TRBD1 aligns across 10 bases. This CDR3 has 15 amino acids. V lost 0 bases and J lost 5; bases outside the gene matches: 4. Germline-derived CDR1 and CDR2 are MNHEY and SVGAGI. The DNA for the CDR3 is TGTGCCAGCAGTTACTCGAAAGGGACAGGGGACGAGCAGTACTTC. Encoded protein: CASSYSKGTGDEQYF.

The chain carries TRBV6-2 or TRBV6-3 and TRBJ2-7; 9 bases line up with TRBD2. Trimming removed 2 bases from V and 6 bases from J; junction bases left unmatched: 8. Looked up from germline, CDR1 is MNHEY and CDR2 is SVGEGT. The CDR3 spans 15 residues. This CDR3 reads CASSYRLAGGSEQYF. Written as DNA, the CDR3 is TGTGCCAGCAGTTACCGTTTGGCGGGAGGGTCCGAGCAGTACTTC.

The rearrangement links TRBV18 to TRBJ2-5, with 7 bases that match TRBD1. The CDR3 spans 16 residues. V was clipped by 4 bases and J by 4 bases; unmatched bases: 12. The germline gives CDR1 KGHSH, CDR2 LQKENI. The CDR3 DNA is TGTGCCAGCTCACAGGGGGCCGGGGCTATCCGAGAGACCCAGTACTTC. Translating it yields CASSQGAGAIRETQYF.

A few counts support this clone. The chain couples TRBV12-3 or TRBV12-4 to TRBJ2-7; no clear D gene. V lost 3 bases and J lost 4, with 7 bases in between. There are 12 residues in the CDR3. The CDR3 DNA reads as TGTGCCAGCAGTTTTCTACCATACGAGCAGTACTTC. Its translation is CASSFLPYEQYF.

With respect to this clone: The sample holds other DNA sequences that translate to the same CDR3. This chain uses TRBV5-1 with TRBJ1-5, with TRBD1 matching 8 bases. The V gene's germline CDR1 is SGHRS and CDR2 YFSETQ. V shed 4 bases, J shed 7 bases, and the junction held 7 bases outside the gene matches. The CDR3 loop spans 14 amino acids. The CDR3 region is CASSRGQGDQPQHF. The DNA of the CDR3 is TGCGCCAGCAGCCGTGGACAGGGAGACCAGCCCCAGCATTTT.

Notes on this clone: Other DNA sequences in this sample translate to the same CDR3. The chain uses TRBV19 and TRBJ1-5, with 9 bases lining up with TRBD1. In germline, CDR1 is LNHDA, CDR2 SQIVND (reference sequence). The CDR3 totals 15 residues. J lost 6 bases, V lost 3 bases, and 6 bases had no gene match. In DNA form, the CDR3 reads TGTGCCAGTAGTATCGGAACAGGGGGCGGTCAGCCCCAGCATTTT. Translating gives CASSIGTGGGQPQHF. Drawing the rest from reference TRBV19 and TRBJ1-5, the complete variable domain is DGGITQSPKYLFRKEGQNVTLSCEQNLNHDAMYWYRQDPGQGLRLIYYSQIVNDFQKGDIAEGYSVSREKKESFPLTVTSAQKNPTAFYLCASSIGTGGGQPQHFGDGTRLSIL.

V is TRBV27 and J is TRBJ2-7; 9 positions agree with TRBD2. CDR3 length: 15 amino acids. J was trimmed by 2 bases and V by 6 bases; bases with no gene match: 8. Germline CDR1 and CDR2: MNHEY and SMNVEV (reference sequence). CDR3 in amino acids: CASREGLAGAYEQYF. Here the CDR3 DNA reads TGTGCCAGCAGAGAGGGGTTAGCGGGGGCCTACGAGCAGTACTTC.

The rearrangement joins TRBV6-5 to TRBJ1-4; 8 bases line up with TRBD1. This CDR3 region has 14 residues. Germline V lookup: CDR1 MNHEY, CDR2 SVGAGI. Trimming took 6 bases from V and 7 from J; bases not matched to a gene: 7. The CDR3 loop reads CASSKPGQAEKLFF. CDR3 DNA: TGTGCCAGCAGCAAACCGGGACAGGCTGAAAAACTGTTTTTT.

This chain joins TRBV9 and TRBJ2-7; no firm D call. The CDR3 is made up of 15 amino acids. The V end lost 4 bases, the J end lost 2 bases, and 16 bases lay between the germline ends. Germline V gene lookup returns CDR1 SGDLS and CDR2 YYNGEE. In DNA form, the CDR3 reads TGTGCCAGCAGCCGGCAGGCCGCAGGCCCCTACGAGCAGTACTTC. Amino acid sequence: CASSRQAAGPYEQYF.

This chain links TRBV19 with TRBJ2-4; D is possibly TRBD1 (6 bases). Between the trimmed V and J ends, which lost 1 base and 7 bases, there was a span of 14 bases. Germline values: CDR1 LNHDA, CDR2 SQIVND (reference sequence). The CDR3 totals 15 residues. The CDR3 here is CASSIANRVLNIQYF. Here the CDR3 DNA reads TGTGCCAGTAGTATAGCCAACAGGGTCTTGAACATTCAGTACTTC.

This chain joins TRBV27 and TRBJ2-6; 10 nucleotides align to TRBD1. Germline V lookup: CDR1 MNHEY, CDR2 SMNVEV (reference sequence). The V and J ends lost 5 bases and 2 bases, in that order; junction bases with no gene match: 0. This CDR3 spans 15 amino acids. For the CDR3, the DNA is TGTGCCAGCAGTGACAGGGGGCCTGGGGCCAACGTCCTGACTTTC. Its translation: CASSDRGPGANVLTF. Variable domain in full (rest from reference TRBV27 and TRBJ2-6): EAQVTQNPRYLITVTGKKLTVTCSQNMNHEYMSWYRQDPGLGLRQIYYSMNVEVTDKGDVPEGYKVSRKEKRNFPLILESPSPNQTSLYFCASSDRGPGANVLTFGAGSRLTVL.

The CDR3 region is CAWSVLLGQQFF. CDR3 coding DNA: TGTGCCTGGAGTGTACTATTGGGGCAGCAGTTCTTC. The rearrangement links TRBV30 to TRBJ2-1; the D gene is possibly TRBD1 (5 bases). The CDR3 spans 12 residues. Germline CDR1 is GTSNPN and CDR2 is SVGIG (reference sequence). Trimming took off 0 bases at V and 11 bases at J, with 11 bases between the two ends.

V and J are TRBV11-3 and TRBJ1-3; no firm D call. The CDR3 runs to 16 residues. Trimming took off 5 bases at V and 0 bases at J, with 14 bases between the two ends. The germline CDR1 and CDR2 sequences are SGHNT and YENEEA. In nucleotides, the CDR3 is TGTGCCAGCAGCCGTGTGGCAACCTTCTCTGGAAACACCATATATTTT. It yields the protein CASSRVATFSGNTIYF.

The chain joins TRBV5-1 to TRBJ1-2; 8 bases are shared with TRBD1. The junction had 1 base not matched to a gene; V was cut back by 2 bases and J by 7 bases. The V gene's germline CDR1 is SGHRS and CDR2 YFSETQ. There are 12 residues in the CDR3. The CDR3, as DNA: TGCGCCAGCAGCTTCGACAGGGGTGGCTACACCTTC. Translation: CASSFDRGGYTF.

V is TRBV14 and J is TRBJ2-1; D is perhaps TRBD1 (7 bases). V was trimmed by 1 base and J by 8 bases, leaving 15 bases between them. The CDR3 runs 15 residues. Germline V gives CDR1 SGHDN, CDR2 FVKESK. The CDR3 nucleotides read TGTGCCAGCAGCCAAGTAGGTCAGGGGGACTATGAGCAGTTCTTC. Amino acids: CASSQVGQGDYEQFF.

V usage is TRBV5-1 and J usage is TRBJ2-3; 10 bases line up with TRBD2. Trimming removed 0 bases from V and 4 bases from J; junction bases left unmatched: 11. From germline, CDR1 is SGHRS and CDR2 YFSETQ. CDR3 length: 18 amino acids. CDR3 sequence (DNA): TGCGCCAGCAGCTTGGGCAGGGGAGGGCTAGCGGGAGCAGATACGCAGTATTTT. It is translated as CASSLGRGGLAGADTQYF.